These 26 T cell receptor beta chains originate from one sample sequenced in a study of T cells in Graves' hyperthyroidism and ophthalmopathy (dated by TCRdb to between 2018 and 2020). Library preparation was by multiplex PCR. The sequencing machine was an Illumina HiSeq 2000. TCR beta CDR3 regions were amplified from RNA transcripts. The first round of RT-PCR for the TCR CDR3 was performed with the HTBI primer set and the Qiagen OneStep RT-PCR kit. TCRdb cleaned the public reads at Q25 with fastp, built clones with MiXCR and kept in-frame beta chains. A single entry per CDR3 protein holds the most common genes and DNA from its merged rows. In this sample the table shows approximately 530,000 distinct CDR3 sequences, around 15% of which occur a single time. Under 20% of the sample is held by the ten biggest clonotypes. The material sequenced was blood. The receptors originated from a woman aged 18-29 years with Graves' hyperthyroidism.

The table lists this clonotype with a few counts. This sequence joins TRBV27 and TRBJ2-7; TRBD2 agrees at 8 bases. The V segment lost 8 bases and the J segment 2 bases; nucleotides outside the gene matches: 8. The germline V gene has CDR1 MNHEY and CDR2 SMNVEV (reference sequence). This CDR3 is built from 14 residues. The CDR3 nucleotides read TGTGCCAGCGGAAGGGGACTAGGGGCCTACGAGCAGTACTTC. As protein: CASGRGLGAYEQYF.

The chain has TRBV9 and TRBJ1-1; D gene uncertain. The CDR3 is 13 residues long. Per the germline V gene, CDR1 is SGDLS and CDR2 is YYNGEE. V was clipped by 0 bases and J by 5 bases, with 8 bases between them. The CDR3 nucleotides are TGTGCCAGCAGCGTAGATAGAGTTACTGAAGCTTTCTTT. Protein product: CASSVDRVTEAFF.

With respect to this clonotype: With a much larger clone just one base away, this may be a read error. The chain combines TRBV5-1 with TRBJ1-5, with 9 nucleotides matching TRBD1. V lost 4 bases to trimming and J lost 7 bases; unmatched junction nucleotides: 6. CDR3 size: 14 residues. Germline V CDR1 and CDR2: SGHRS, YFSETQ. The CDR3 sequence: CASSTGQGQQPQHF. DNA for the CDR3: TGCGCCAGCAGCACGGGACAGGGCCAGCAGCCCCAGCATTTT.

This clonotype was detected many times. V usage is TRBV11-3 and J usage is TRBJ2-3, with D perhaps matching TRBD1 or TRBD2 (5 bases each). Germline V lookup: CDR1 SGHNT, CDR2 YENEEA. The CDR3 is made up of 15 amino acids. The V end was cut by 3 bases, the J end by 2 bases, with 12 bases between. CDR3: CASSLTGPNTDTQYF. The CDR3 DNA follows: TGTGCCAGCAGCTTGACGGGGCCCAACACAGATACGCAGTATTTT.

The chain recombines TRBV28 with TRBJ2-6; D gene uncertain. With 6 bases removed from V and 4 bases from J, the gap between germline ends came to 13 bases. This CDR3 has 15 amino acids. Germline CDR1 is MDHEN and CDR2 is SYDVKM. CDR3 loop: CASSFSSPGANVLTF. The CDR3 DNA reads as TGTGCCAGCAGCTTCTCCTCCCCCGGGGCCAACGTCCTGACTTTC.

On this clonotype: A much larger clone lies a single base off, so this may be a read error. J is TRBJ1-1 and V is TRBV6-5; unclear D gene. The V end lost 4 bases, the J end lost 1 base, and 10 bases lay between the germline ends. Germline CDR1 is MNHEY and CDR2 is SVGAGI. The CDR3 length is 14 residues. The CDR3 sequence is CASSFQWRNTEAFF. CDR3 bases: TGTGCCAGCAGTTTCCAGTGGAGGAACACTGAAGCTTTCTTT.

This chain joins TRBV20-1 and TRBJ2-7; 13 bases align to TRBD2. The CDR3 sequence is 16 residues long. Germline trimming cut 3 bases from V and 1 base from J; bases unmatched to any gene: 6. Germline V gene data show CDR1 as DFQATT and CDR2 as SNEGSKA (reference sequence). The CDR3 loop is CSARTSGGIGSYEQYF. The CDR3 region has the DNA TGCAGTGCTAGGACTAGCGGGGGGATAGGTTCCTACGAGCAGTACTTC.

The V and J genes are TRBV6-1 and TRBJ1-5; D is undetermined. This CDR3 region has 14 residues. With 5 bases removed from V and 3 bases from J, the gap between germline ends came to 11 bases. Germline V gene lookup returns CDR1 MNHNS and CDR2 SASEGT. The CDR3 is CASSPPFDNQPQHF. CDR3 sequence (DNA): TGTGCCAGCAGTCCGCCCTTTGACAATCAGCCCCAGCATTTT.

The chain employs TRBV19 and TRBJ1-2; D is ambiguous. The V gene's germline CDR1 is LNHDA and CDR2 SQIVND (reference sequence). V was cut by 5 bases and J by 4 bases, with 17 bases left in between. This CDR3 comprises 15 residues. The CDR3 is CASSPGRESGYGYTF. In DNA form, the CDR3 reads TGTGCCAGTAGTCCCGGGAGGGAGTCGGGCTATGGCTACACCTTC.

This clonotype was detected ten times or more. The V call is TRBV20-1, the J call TRBJ2-1; the D gene could be TRBD1 or TRBD2 (7 bases each). Germline loops: CDR1 DFQATT, CDR2 SNEGSKA (reference sequence). CDR3 length equals 15 residues. V lost 5 bases and J 8 bases, leaving 22 bases between the germline ends. DNA for the CDR3: TGCAGTGCTGGGGGGGGAGGACTAGGGGGCGATGAGCAGTTCTTC. Translating gives CSAGGGGLGGDEQFF.

This clonotype was recorded at least ten times. The chain employs TRBV10-3 and TRBJ1-1; no definite D call. V dropped 7 bases and J dropped 0 bases, with 12 bases sitting between them. Germline assignment: CDR1 ENHRY and CDR2 SYGVKD. The CDR3 sequence is 14 residues long. The CDR3 DNA reads TGTGCCATCACTGCGACGGATTTGAACACTGAAGCTTTCTTT. Translation gives CAITATDLNTEAFF.

The chain recombines TRBV14 with TRBJ2-5, with 8 bases that match TRBD1. Germline V gene data show CDR1 as SGHDN and CDR2 as FVKESK. The V and J ends lost 2 bases and 2 bases, in that order; junction bases with no gene match: 7. The CDR3 sequence is 16 residues long. As DNA, the CDR3 is TGTGCCAGCAGCCAATGGGGGAACAGGGGGCAAGAGACCCAGTACTTC. This codes for CASSQWGNRGQETQYF.

This clonotype was seen at least ten times. The chain carries TRBV6-2 or TRBV6-3 and TRBJ2-1; D may be TRBD2 (5 bases). The CDR3 extends over 13 amino acids. Germline loops: CDR1 MNHEY, CDR2 SVGEGT. V lost 5 bases, J lost 4 bases, and 9 bases lay in between. The CDR3 DNA reads TGTGCCAGCAGTGGCAGCGGATACAATGAGCAGTTCTTC. Protein product: CASSGSGYNEQFF.

This clonotype was seen repeatedly, ten times or more. CDR3 coding DNA: TGCAGTGCTAGAGCTAGCGGGAGGATCCACGAGCAGTACTTC. This translates into CSARASGRIHEQYF. This sequence joins TRBV20-1 and TRBJ2-7, with 11 positions matching TRBD2. With 1 base clipped from V and 5 bases from J, the junction kept 4 bases outside the gene matches. The germline V gene has CDR1 DFQATT and CDR2 SNEGSKA (reference sequence). This CDR3 is 14 amino acids long.

In the case of this clonotype: A much larger clonotype is one base distant, so this may be a read error. The chain carries TRBV5-6 and TRBJ2-1; D remains unclear. Trimming left V 2 bases short and J 6 bases short, with 6 bases between. The CDR3 is 12 amino acids. Germline CDR1 is SGHDT and CDR2 is YYEEEE. The CDR3 nucleotides are TGTGCCAGCAGCTTACCGTTCAATGAGCAGTTCTTC. As protein: CASSLPFNEQFF. The variable domain in full, with the rest retrieved from reference TRBV5-6 and TRBJ2-1, is DAGVTQSPTHLIKTRGQQVTLRCSPKSGHDTVSWYQQALGQGPQFIFQYYEEEERQRGNFPDRFSGHQFPNYSSELNVNALLLGDSALYLCASSLPFNEQFFGPGTRLTVL.

This clonotype was seen only a few times. This chain connects TRBV28 to TRBJ2-7; D possibly corresponds to TRBD1 (5 bases). V shed 6 bases and J shed 1 base, with 16 bases lying between them. This CDR3 has 15 amino acids. Per germline, CDR1 MDHEN and CDR2 SYDVKM. Here the CDR3 DNA reads TGTGCCAGCAGGAGTATAGACAGCCCTTCCTACGAGCAGTACTTC. Its protein product is CASRSIDSPSYEQYF.

As to this clonotype: A read error may explain this, as a much larger clone is one base away. J is TRBJ2-3 and V is TRBV7-9; possible D gene TRBD2, 5 bases. The CDR3 sequence is 16 residues long. The ends were cut back, 4 bases at V and 0 bases at J, with 14 bases in the middle. Germline V gene lookup returns CDR1 SEHNR and CDR2 FQNEAQ (reference sequence). The CDR3 loop is CASSSYKAVSTDTQYF. The DNA of the CDR3 is TGTGCCAGCAGCTCCTATAAAGCGGTTAGCACAGATACGCAGTATTTT.

This clonotype was detected many times. The rearrangement links TRBV28 to TRBJ1-4, with D hard to call. The germline V gene encodes CDR1 MDHEN and CDR2 SYDVKM. V dropped 6 bases and J dropped 0 bases, with 14 bases sitting between them. This CDR3 region has 16 residues. Here the CDR3 reads CASRPAEGSTNEKLFF. The CDR3 coding sequence is TGTGCCAGCAGGCCCGCCGAGGGATCAACTAATGAAAAACTGTTTTTT.

At least ten counts were recorded for this clonotype. This chain connects TRBV6-1 to TRBJ2-7, with TRBD1 matching 9 bases. V gave up 2 bases and J gave up 6 bases; unmatched junction bases: 5. Germline V CDR1 and CDR2: MNHNS, SASEGT. This CDR3 has 14 amino acids. For the CDR3, the DNA is TGTGCCAGCAGTGAAAGACAGGGGGTAAGCGAGCAGTACTTC. Translated, it gives CASSERQGVSEQYF.

This clonotype was seen more than once but under ten times. The chain uses TRBV5-6 and TRBJ2-7; D is possibly TRBD1 (6 bases). V shed 2 bases and J shed 0 bases, with 12 bases lying between them. The germline V gene has CDR1 SGHDT and CDR2 YYEEEE. This CDR3 region has 15 residues. The CDR3 loop is CASSFADRNSYEQYF. CDR3 bases: TGTGCCAGCAGCTTCGCTGACAGGAACTCCTACGAGCAGTACTTC. Filled out from reference TRBV5-6 and TRBJ2-7, the complete variable domain reads DAGVTQSPTHLIKTRGQQVTLRCSPKSGHDTVSWYQQALGQGPQFIFQYYEEEERQRGNFPDRFSGHQFPNYSSELNVNALLLGDSALYLCASSFADRNSYEQYFGPGTRLTVT.

The chain links TRBV24-1 to TRBJ2-5, with 7 bases lining up with TRBD1. J lost 1 base, V lost 2 bases, and 6 bases had no gene match. This CDR3 spans 16 amino acids. The germline CDR1 and CDR2 sequences are KGHDR and SFDVKD. CDR3 protein: CATSDSIRDSQETQYF. The CDR3 coding sequence is TGTGCCACCAGTGATTCAATCCGGGACAGCCAAGAGACCCAGTACTTC.

This clonotype was seen only once. This chain links TRBV27 with TRBJ2-6; the D gene is possibly TRBD2 (6 bases). Germline loops: CDR1 MNHEY, CDR2 SMNVEV (reference sequence). Trimming shortened V by 2 bases and J by 0 bases, and 11 bases separated the two germline ends. This CDR3 is built from 17 residues. CDR3 region: CASSLEGRSSGANVLTF. As DNA, the CDR3 is TGTGCCAGCAGTTTAGAAGGGAGGAGCTCTGGGGCCAACGTCCTGACTTTC.

The chain carries TRBV6-5 and TRBJ2-2; possibly TRBD1 for D (7 bases). Germline-derived CDR1 and CDR2 are MNHEY and SVGAGI. This CDR3 has 17 residues. Trimming shortened V by 0 bases and J by 3 bases, and 14 bases separated the two germline ends. The CDR3 DNA sequence: TGTGCCAGCAGTTACTCTATCCAGGGGGGAGACACCGGGGAGCTGTTTTTT. Translated, it gives CASSYSIQGGDTGELFF.

Regarding this clonotype: Being one base from a much bigger clone, this may be a read error. The V and J genes are TRBV4-1 and TRBJ2-7; 10 bases match TRBD2. The end of the DNA fits TRBJ2-1 better, so the J call may be wrong. The CDR3 extends over 15 amino acids. Germline V gene sequence: CDR1 MGHRA, CDR2 YSYEKL. CDR3 sequence: CASSQTSGELYEQFF. CDR3 in DNA: TGCGCCAGCAGCCAAACTAGCGGGGAACTCTACGAGCAGTTCTTC.

For this clonotype: One junction end does not reproduce the germline sequence, and a read error may be involved. This chain uses TRBV7-2 with TRBJ2-5; D remains ambiguous. Germline values: CDR1 SGHTA, CDR2 FQGNSA. CDR3 length: 14 amino acids. CDR3 sequence reads: CASSLHGRQGTQYF. The CDR3 coding sequence is TGTGCCAGCAGCTTACATGGGCGGCAAGGGACCCAGTACTTC. The variable domain in full, with the rest retrieved from reference TRBV7-2 and TRBJ2-5, is GAGVSQSPSNKVTEKGKDVELRCDPISGHTALYWYRQSLGQGLEFLIYFQGNSAPDKSGLPSDRFSAERTGGSVSTLTIQRTQQEDSAVYLCASSLHGRQGTQYFGPGTRLLVL.

A few counts support this clonotype. The chain joins TRBV6-2 or TRBV6-3 to TRBJ2-1; D is perhaps TRBD2 (6 bases). The V gene's germline CDR1 is MNHEY and CDR2 SVGEGT. V lost 5 bases, J lost 3 bases, and 11 bases lay in between. There are 14 residues in the CDR3. The CDR3 nucleotides read TGTGCCAGCAGTCCGGGACTGGACTACAATGAGCAGTTCTTC. It is translated as CASSPGLDYNEQFF.